This TCR beta chain was recovered during a study of blood T cell repertoires in COVID-19. About the research overall: Material from acute and convalescent COVID-19 was sourced from the United States, Italy and Spain.

This CDR3 has 14 amino acids. J lost 8 bases, V lost 2 bases, and 5 bases had no gene match. CDR1 is SGHTA and CDR2 is FQGTGA in the germline V gene. This table comes from immunoSEQ multiplex PCR, and its TCRdb copy is limited to in-frame clones, with some not included. The sample includes 250,000 to 300,000 clones, roughly 80% seen only once; the top ten take around 5%. Sequences were obtained from PBMCs or T cells enriched from blood (not recorded which). The sequence came from a man aged 40-50 years who had been exposed to COVID-19. The rearrangement uses TRBV7-3 and TRBJ2-1; 8 bases are a match to TRBD1. As DNA, the CDR3 is TGTGCCAGCAGCTTACAGGGGGCGATGGATGAGCAGTTCTTC. As protein: CASSLQGAMDEQFF.